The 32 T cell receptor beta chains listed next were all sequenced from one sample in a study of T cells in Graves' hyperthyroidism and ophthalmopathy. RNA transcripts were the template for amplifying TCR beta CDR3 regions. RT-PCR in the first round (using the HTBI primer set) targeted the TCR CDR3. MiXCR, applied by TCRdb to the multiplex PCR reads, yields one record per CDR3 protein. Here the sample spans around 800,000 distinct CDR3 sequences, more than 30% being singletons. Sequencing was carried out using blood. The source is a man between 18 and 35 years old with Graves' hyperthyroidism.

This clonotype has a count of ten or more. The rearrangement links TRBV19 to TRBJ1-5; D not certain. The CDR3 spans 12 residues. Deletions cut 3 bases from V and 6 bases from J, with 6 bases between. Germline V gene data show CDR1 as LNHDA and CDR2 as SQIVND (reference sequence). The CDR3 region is CASSILSQPQHF. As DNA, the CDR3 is TGTGCCAGTAGTATCCTTTCTCAGCCCCAGCATTTT.

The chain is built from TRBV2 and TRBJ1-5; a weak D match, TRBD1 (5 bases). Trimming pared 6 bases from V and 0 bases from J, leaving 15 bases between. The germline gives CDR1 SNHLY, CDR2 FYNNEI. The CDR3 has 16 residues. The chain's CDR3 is CASRRRGGNSNQPQHF. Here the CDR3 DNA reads TGTGCCAGCAGGCGGCGGGGCGGCAATAGCAATCAGCCCCAGCATTTT.

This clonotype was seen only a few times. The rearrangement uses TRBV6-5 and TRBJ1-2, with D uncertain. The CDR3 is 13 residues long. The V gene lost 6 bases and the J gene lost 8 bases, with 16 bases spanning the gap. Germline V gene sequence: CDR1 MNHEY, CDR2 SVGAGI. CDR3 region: CASSYSPLRGYTF. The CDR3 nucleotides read TGTGCCAGCAGCTATTCGCCACTTCGAGGCTACACCTTC.

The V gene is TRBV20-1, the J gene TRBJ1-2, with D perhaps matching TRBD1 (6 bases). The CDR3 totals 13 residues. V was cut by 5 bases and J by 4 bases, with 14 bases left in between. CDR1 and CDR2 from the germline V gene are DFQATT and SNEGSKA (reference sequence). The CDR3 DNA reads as TGCAGTGCTCCGGACAGTCGGGCCTATGGCTACACCTTC. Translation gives CSAPDSRAYGYTF.

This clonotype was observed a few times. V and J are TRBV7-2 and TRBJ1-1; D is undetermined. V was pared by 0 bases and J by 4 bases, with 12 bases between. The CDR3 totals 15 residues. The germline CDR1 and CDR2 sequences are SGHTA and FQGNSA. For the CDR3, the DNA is TGTGCCAGCAGCTTAGCGGTGATTTATAGCACTGAAGCTTTCTTT. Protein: CASSLAVIYSTEAFF.

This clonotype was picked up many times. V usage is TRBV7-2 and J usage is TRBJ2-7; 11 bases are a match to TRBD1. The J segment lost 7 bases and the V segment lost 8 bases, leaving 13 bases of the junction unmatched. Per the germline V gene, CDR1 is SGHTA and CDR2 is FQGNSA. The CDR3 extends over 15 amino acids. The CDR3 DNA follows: TGTGCCAGCCGTGGTACAGGACAGGGGGCGAGGGAGCAGTACTTC. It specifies CASRGTGQGAREQYF.

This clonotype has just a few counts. DNA of the CDR3: TGTGCCAGCAGCTTTCCCGCCGGGGAGCTGTTTTTT. Amino acid sequence: CASSFPAGELFF. This rearrangement joins TRBV7-2 to TRBJ2-2; unclear D gene. V was clipped by 3 bases and J by 6 bases, with 5 bases between them. The CDR3 spans 12 residues. Germline values: CDR1 SGHTA, CDR2 FQGNSA. Drawing the rest from reference TRBV7-2 and TRBJ2-2, the complete variable domain is GAGVSQSPSNKVTEKGKDVELRCDPISGHTALYWYRQSLGQGLEFLIYFQGNSAPDKSGLPSDRFSAERTGGSVSTLTIQRTQQEDSAVYLCASSFPAGELFFGEGSRLTVL.

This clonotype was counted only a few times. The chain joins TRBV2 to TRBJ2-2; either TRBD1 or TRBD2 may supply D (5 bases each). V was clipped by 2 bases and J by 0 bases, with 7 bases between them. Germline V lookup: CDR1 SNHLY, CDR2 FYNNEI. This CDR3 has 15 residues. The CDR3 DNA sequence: TGTGCCAGCAGTGAACTGGGACCGAACACCGGGGAGCTGTTTTTT. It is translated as CASSELGPNTGELFF.

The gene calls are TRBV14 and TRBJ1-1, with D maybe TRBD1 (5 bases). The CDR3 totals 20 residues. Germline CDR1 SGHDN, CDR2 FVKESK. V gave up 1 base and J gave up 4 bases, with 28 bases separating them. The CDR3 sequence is CASSQVDRPSIASKSTEAFF. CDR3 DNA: TGTGCCAGCAGCCAAGTAGACAGACCCTCTATAGCTAGTAAGAGCACTGAAGCTTTCTTT.

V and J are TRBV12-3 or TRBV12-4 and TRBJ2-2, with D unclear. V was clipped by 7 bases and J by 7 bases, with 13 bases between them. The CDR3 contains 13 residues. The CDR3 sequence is CASTLREVGELFF. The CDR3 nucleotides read TGTGCCAGCACCCTCCGAGAGGTCGGGGAGCTGTTTTTT.

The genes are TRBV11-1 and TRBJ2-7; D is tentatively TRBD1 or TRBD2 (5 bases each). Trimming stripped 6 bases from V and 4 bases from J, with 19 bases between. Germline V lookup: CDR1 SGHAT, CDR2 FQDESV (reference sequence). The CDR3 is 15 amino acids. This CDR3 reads CASRTARGRLYEQYF. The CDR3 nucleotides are TGTGCCAGCAGGACAGCGAGGGGCCGGCTTTACGAGCAGTACTTC. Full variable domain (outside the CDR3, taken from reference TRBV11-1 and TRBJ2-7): EAEVAQSPRYKITEKSQAVAFWCDPISGHATLYWYRQILGQGPELLVQFQDESVVDDSQLPKDRFSAERLKGVDSTLKIQPAELGDSAMYLCASRTARGRLYEQYFGPGTRLTVT.

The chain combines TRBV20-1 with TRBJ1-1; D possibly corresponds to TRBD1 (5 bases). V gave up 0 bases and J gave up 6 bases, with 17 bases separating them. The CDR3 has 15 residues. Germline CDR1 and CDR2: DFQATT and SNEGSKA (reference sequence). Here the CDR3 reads CSARDPGLGLAEAFF. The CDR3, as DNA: TGCAGTGCTAGAGATCCGGGACTGGGGCTCGCTGAAGCTTTCTTT.

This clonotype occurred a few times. CDR3 region: CASSARDRGQETQYF. CDR3 nucleotides: TGTGCCAGCAGCGCCCGGGACAGGGGTCAAGAGACCCAGTACTTC. V gene TRBV7-8 combines with J gene TRBJ2-5, with 10 positions matching TRBD1. The CDR3 sequence is 15 residues long. CDR1 and CDR2 from the germline V gene are SGHVS and FQNEAQ. Trimming removed 5 bases from V and 2 bases from J; junction bases left unmatched: 5.

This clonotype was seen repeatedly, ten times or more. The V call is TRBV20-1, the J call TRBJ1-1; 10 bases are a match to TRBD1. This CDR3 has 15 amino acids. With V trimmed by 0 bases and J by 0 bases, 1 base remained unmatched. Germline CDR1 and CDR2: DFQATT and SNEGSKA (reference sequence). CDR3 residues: CSARETGGMNTEAFF. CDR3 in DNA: TGCAGTGCTAGAGAGACAGGGGGCATGAACACTGAAGCTTTCTTT.

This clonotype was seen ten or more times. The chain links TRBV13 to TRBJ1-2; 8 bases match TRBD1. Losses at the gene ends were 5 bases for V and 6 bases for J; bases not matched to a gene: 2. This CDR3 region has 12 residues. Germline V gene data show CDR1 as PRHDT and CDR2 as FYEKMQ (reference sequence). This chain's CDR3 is CASSKQGDGYTF. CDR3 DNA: TGTGCCAGCAGCAAACAGGGGGATGGCTACACCTTC.

The chain's CDR3 is CASSYSISGNGYTF. In DNA, the CDR3 is TGTGCCAGCAGTTACTCGATTTCGGGGAATGGCTACACCTTC. The chain carries TRBV6-6 and TRBJ1-2, with D hard to call. The CDR3 is 14 residues long. V was cut by 0 bases and J by 6 bases, with 11 bases left in between. The germline gives CDR1 MNHNY, CDR2 SVGAGI (reference sequence).

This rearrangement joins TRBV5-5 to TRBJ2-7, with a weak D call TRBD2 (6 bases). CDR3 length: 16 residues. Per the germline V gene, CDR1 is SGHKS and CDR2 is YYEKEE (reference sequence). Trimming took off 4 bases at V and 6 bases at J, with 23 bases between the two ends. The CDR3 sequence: CASSQDVGLPGGEQYF. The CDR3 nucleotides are TGTGCCAGCAGCCAAGATGTAGGGCTCCCCGGGGGCGAGCAGTACTTC.

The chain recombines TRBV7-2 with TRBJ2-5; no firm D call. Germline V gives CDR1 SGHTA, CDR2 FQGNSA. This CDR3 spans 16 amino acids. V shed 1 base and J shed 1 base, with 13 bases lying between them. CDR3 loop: CASSLGPADPQETQYF. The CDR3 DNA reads TGTGCCAGCAGCTTAGGGCCAGCCGATCCCCAAGAGACCCAGTACTTC.

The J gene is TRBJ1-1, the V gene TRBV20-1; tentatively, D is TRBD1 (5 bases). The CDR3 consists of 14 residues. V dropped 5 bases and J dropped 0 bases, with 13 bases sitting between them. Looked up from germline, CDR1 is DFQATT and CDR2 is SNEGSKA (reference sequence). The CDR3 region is CSAPWGGVNTEAFF. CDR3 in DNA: TGCAGTGCTCCTTGGGGGGGGGTGAACACTGAAGCTTTCTTT.

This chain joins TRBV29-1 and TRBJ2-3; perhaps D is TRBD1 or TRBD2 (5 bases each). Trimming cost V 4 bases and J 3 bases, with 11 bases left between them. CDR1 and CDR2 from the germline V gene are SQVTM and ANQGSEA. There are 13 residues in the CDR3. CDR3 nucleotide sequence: TGCAGCGTTGCGAGGGGTCTAACAGATACGCAGTATTTT. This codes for CSVARGLTDTQYF.

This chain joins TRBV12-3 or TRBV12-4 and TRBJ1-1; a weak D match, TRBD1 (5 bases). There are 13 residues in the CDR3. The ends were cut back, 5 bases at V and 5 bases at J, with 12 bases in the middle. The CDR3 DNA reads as TGTGCCAGCAGTCAATACGGGGGTACTGAAGCTTTCTTT. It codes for CASSQYGGTEAFF.

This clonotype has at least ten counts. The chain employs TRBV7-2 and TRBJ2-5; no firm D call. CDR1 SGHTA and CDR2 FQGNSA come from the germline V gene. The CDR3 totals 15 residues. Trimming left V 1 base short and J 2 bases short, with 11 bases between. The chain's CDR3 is CASSLELDPQETQYF. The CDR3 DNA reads TGTGCCAGCAGCTTAGAGTTGGATCCGCAAGAGACCCAGTACTTC.

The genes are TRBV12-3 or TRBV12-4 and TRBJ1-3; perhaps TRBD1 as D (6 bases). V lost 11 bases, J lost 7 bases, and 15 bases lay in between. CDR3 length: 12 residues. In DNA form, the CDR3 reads TGTGCCTCCGGGACAACTCTGAACACCATATATTTT. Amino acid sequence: CASGTTLNTIYF.

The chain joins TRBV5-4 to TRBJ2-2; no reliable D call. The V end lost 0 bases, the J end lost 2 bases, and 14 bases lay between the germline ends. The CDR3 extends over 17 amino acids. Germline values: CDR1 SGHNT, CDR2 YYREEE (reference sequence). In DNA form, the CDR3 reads TGTGCCAGCAGCTTGGCACCCAAGGGTTTCAACACCGGGGAGCTGTTTTTT. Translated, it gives CASSLAPKGFNTGELFF.

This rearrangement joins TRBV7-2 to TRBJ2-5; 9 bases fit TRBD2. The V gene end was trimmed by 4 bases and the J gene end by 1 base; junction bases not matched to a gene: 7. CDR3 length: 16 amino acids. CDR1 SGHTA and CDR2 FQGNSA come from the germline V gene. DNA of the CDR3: TGTGCCAGCAGCTCAGTCGCGGGGGGGCCCCAAGAGACCCAGTACTTC. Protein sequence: CASSSVAGGPQETQYF. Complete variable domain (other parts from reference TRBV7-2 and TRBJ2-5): GAGVSQSPSNKVTEKGKDVELRCDPISGHTALYWYRQSLGQGLEFLIYFQGNSAPDKSGLPSDRFSAERTGGSVSTLTIQRTQQEDSAVYLCASSSVAGGPQETQYFGPGTRLLVL.

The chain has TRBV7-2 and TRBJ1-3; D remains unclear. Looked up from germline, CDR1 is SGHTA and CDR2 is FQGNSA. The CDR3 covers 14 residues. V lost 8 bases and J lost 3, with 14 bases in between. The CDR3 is CASHSGSVGNTIYF. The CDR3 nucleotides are TGTGCCAGCCATTCCGGCTCAGTTGGAAACACCATATATTTT.

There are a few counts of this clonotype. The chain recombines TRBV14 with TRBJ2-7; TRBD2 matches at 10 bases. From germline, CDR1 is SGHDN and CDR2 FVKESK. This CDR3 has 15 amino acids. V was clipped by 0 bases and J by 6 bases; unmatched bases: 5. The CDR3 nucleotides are TGTGCCAGCAGCCAAGATCTTCTAGCGGGAGCCGAGCAGTACTTC. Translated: CASSQDLLAGAEQYF.

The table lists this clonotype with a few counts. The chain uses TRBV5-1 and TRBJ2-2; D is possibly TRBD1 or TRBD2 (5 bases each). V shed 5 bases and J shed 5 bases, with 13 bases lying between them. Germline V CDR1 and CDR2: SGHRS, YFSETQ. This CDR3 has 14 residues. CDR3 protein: CASSIGTATGELFF. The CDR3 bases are TGCGCCAGCAGTATAGGGACGGCTACCGGGGAGCTGTTTTTT.

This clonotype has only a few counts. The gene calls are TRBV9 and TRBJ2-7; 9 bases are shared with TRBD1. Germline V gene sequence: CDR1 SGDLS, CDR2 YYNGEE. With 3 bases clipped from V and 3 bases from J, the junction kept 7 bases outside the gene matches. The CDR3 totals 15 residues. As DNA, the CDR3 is TGTGCCAGCAGCGGATCCGGGACAGGGTTCTACGAGCAGTACTTC. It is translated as CASSGSGTGFYEQYF. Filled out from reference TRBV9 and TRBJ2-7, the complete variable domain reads DSGVTQTPKHLITATGQRVTLRCSPRSGDLSVYWYQQSLDQGLQFLIQYYNGEERAKGNILERFSAQQFPDLHSELNLSSLELGDSALYFCASSGSGTGFYEQYFGPGTRLTVT.

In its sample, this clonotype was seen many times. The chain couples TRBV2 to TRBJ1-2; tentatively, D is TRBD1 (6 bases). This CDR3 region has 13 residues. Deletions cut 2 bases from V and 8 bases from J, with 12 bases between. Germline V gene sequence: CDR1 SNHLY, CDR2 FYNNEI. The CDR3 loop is CASSERGAGGYTF. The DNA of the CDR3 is TGTGCCAGCAGTGAACGGGGGGCCGGAGGCTACACCTTC.

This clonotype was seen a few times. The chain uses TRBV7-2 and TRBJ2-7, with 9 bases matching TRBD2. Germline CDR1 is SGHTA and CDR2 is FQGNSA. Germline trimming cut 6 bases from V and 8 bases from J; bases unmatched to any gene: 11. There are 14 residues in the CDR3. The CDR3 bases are TGTGCCAGCAGTCCTGCAGGCGGGAGGGTGAAGCAGTACTTC. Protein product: CASSPAGGRVKQYF. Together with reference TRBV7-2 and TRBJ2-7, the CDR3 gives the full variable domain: GAGVSQSPSNKVTEKGKDVELRCDPISGHTALYWYRQSLGQGLEFLIYFQGNSAPDKSGLPSDRFSAERTGGSVSTLTIQRTQQEDSAVYLCASSPAGGRVKQYFGPGTRLTVT.

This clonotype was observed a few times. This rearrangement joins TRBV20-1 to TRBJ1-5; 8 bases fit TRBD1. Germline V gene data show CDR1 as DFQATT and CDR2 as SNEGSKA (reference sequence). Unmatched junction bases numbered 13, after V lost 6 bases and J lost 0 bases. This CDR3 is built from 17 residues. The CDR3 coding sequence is TGCAGTGCAGTTCCGGGACAGGCGACATTTAGCAATCAGCCCCAGCATTTT. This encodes CSAVPGQATFSNQPQHF.